A selection of T cell receptor beta chains follows, all from one sample in a study of blood T cell repertoires in COVID-19. TCRdb's table, derived via immunoSEQ multiplex PCR, lists solely in-frame clones and lacks some. The sample lists about 64,000 clones, about 88% occurring once. Sequencing used peripheral blood. The receptors come from a man in his sixties or seventies with acute or convalescent COVID-19. Each CDR3 is given with its conserved first and last residue. D genes are given only for firm matches. Not every row has a clone size; where given, it reads once, few, many or a size class.

size,J,V,D,DNA,CDR3
-,TRBJ1-1,TRBV15,-,TGTGCCACCAGCCCACTGGAGGGGCCAGAAGCTTTCTTT,CATSPLEGPEAFF
-,TRBJ1-1,TRBV27,-,TGTGCCAGCAGTGGAGGACCAGAGACTGAAGCTTTCTTT,CASSGGPETEAFF
-,TRBJ2-7,TRBV24-1,TRBD1,TGTGCCACCAGTGACCCTCGACGGACAGGTTCCGAGCAGTACTTC,CATSDPRRTGSEQYF
-,TRBJ2-7,TRBV7-9,-,TGTGCCAGCAGCTTCAACAGGGGCGGAGGGGACTACGAGCAGTACTTC,CASSFNRGGGDYEQYF
-,TRBJ1-2,TRBV2,-,TGTGCCAGCAGTGAAGGCTCAGGGAACTATGGCTACACCTTC,CASSEGSGNYGYTF
-,TRBJ1-2,TRBV6-2/TRBV6-3,-,TGTGCCAGCAGTCGAGATTATGGCTACACCTTC,CASSRDYGYTF
once,TRBJ2-5,TRBV5-1,-,TGCGCCAGCAGCTTGGGCCCTATTCAGGGAACAGAGACCCAGTACTTC,CASSLGPIQGTETQYF
-,TRBJ2-1,TRBV7-8,-,TGTGCCAGCAGCCAGGGAGCTAACTCCTACAATGAGCAGTTCTTC,CASSQGANSYNEQFF
-,TRBJ2-5,TRBV4-2,TRBD2,TGTGCCAGCAGCCCCACGGGACTAGCGGAGATTCAAGAGACCCAGTACTTC,CASSPTGLAEIQETQYF
-,TRBJ1-1,TRBV30,-,TGTGCCTGGAGTACCAGGGCAAGAGCTGAAGCTTTCTTT,CAWSTRARAEAFF
-,TRBJ1-5,TRBV2,-,TGTGCCAGCACCCAAGGGCGGGAGAGCAATCAGCCCCAGCATTTT,CASTQGRESNQPQHF